A single sample gave rise to the 25 T cell receptor beta chains below, sequenced in a study of PD-1 blockade in classical Hodgkin lymphoma. Assay used: immunoSEQ multiplex PCR; TCRdb lists only in-frame clones, some missing. The sample holds approximately 5,100 clones, 66% seen once. Each patient relapsed following autologous stem cell transplantation, and prior brentuximab vedotin exposure differed. The sample in question was peripheral blood mononuclear cells (PBMCs), obtained before the second cycle of nivolumab. The receptors derive from a human donor with classical Hodgkin lymphoma.

J is TRBJ1-5 and V is TRBV19; D remains ambiguous. The V and J ends lost 6 bases and 4 bases respectively, with 13 bases between them. The CDR3 runs to 14 residues. Germline V lookup: CDR1 LNHDA, CDR2 SQIVND (reference sequence). CDR3 DNA sequence: TGTGCCAGTAGGGGCCCTAATTTTAATCAGCCCCAGCATTTT. Encoded protein: CASRGPNFNQPQHF. Looking up the rest from reference TRBV19 and TRBJ1-5 gives the full variable domain: DGGITQSPKYLFRKEGQNVTLSCEQNLNHDAMYWYRQDPGQGLRLIYYSQIVNDFQKGDIAEGYSVSREKKESFPLTVTSAQKNPTAFYLCASRGPNFNQPQHFGDGTRLSIL.

The chain is built from TRBV18 and TRBJ1-4; the D is unclear. Deletions cut 2 bases from V and 11 bases from J, with 27 bases between. From germline, CDR1 is KGHSH and CDR2 LQKENI. The CDR3 contains 18 residues. CDR3 coding DNA: TGTGCCAGCTCACCAATGGTCCCGGTGGGAGAAAAACAGACGAAACTGTTTTTT. Residues: CASSPMVPVGEKQTKLFF.

This clone has a handful of counts. J is TRBJ1-1 and V is TRBV7-2; D gene unclear. CDR1 is SGHTA and CDR2 is FQGNSA in the germline V gene. CDR3 length: 12 amino acids. V lost 3 bases to trimming and J lost 10 bases, with 12 bases between them. The CDR3 DNA is TGTGCCAGCAGCTTCATGGGTTCCCGAGCTTTCTTT. Translation gives CASSFMGSRAFF.

The chain joins TRBV7-3 to TRBJ2-3, with 8 bases lining up with TRBD2. The CDR3 loop spans 17 amino acids. Germline loops: CDR1 SGHTA, CDR2 FQGTGA. The V segment lost 1 base and the J segment 5 bases; nucleotides outside the gene matches: 11. CDR3 coding DNA: TGTGCCAGCAGCTTAAACGGGAGGGCCGGGAAAAGAGATACGCAGTATTTT. It is translated as CASSLNGRAGKRDTQYF. The whole variable domain, remainder taken from reference TRBV7-3 and TRBJ2-3, is GAGVSQTPSNKVTEKGKYVELRCDPISGHTALYWYRQSLGQGPEFLIYFQGTGAADDSGLPNDRFFAVRPEGSVSTLKIQRTERGDSAVYLCASSLNGRAGKRDTQYFGPGTRLTVL.

This clone was counted once. The chain links TRBV5-1 to TRBJ1-2, with D possibly being TRBD1 (6 bases). CDR1 and CDR2 from the germline V gene are SGHRS and YFSETQ. The CDR3 length is 14 residues. V lost 2 bases and J lost 6, with 14 bases in between. CDR3 nucleotides: TGCGCCAGCAGCTTACCAGGGGATTCCCATGGCTACACCTTC. Its protein is CASSLPGDSHGYTF. The whole variable domain, filled in from reference TRBV5-1 and TRBJ1-2, reads KAGVTQTPRYLIKTRGQQVTLSCSPISGHRSVSWYQQTPGQGLQFLFEYFSETQRNKGNFPGRFSGRQFSNSRSEMNVSTLELGDSALYLCASSLPGDSHGYTFGSGTRLTVV.

This sequence joins TRBV19 and TRBJ1-4; D gene uncertain. V lost 6 bases, J lost 7 bases, and 18 bases lay in between. This CDR3 region has 15 residues. Germline assignment: CDR1 LNHDA and CDR2 SQIVND (reference sequence). CDR3 sequence (DNA): TGTGCCAGTAGGGGCGGCGACAAAGTACTTGAAAAACTGTTTTTT. This gives the protein CASRGGDKVLEKLFF.

In its sample, this clone was seen once. In DNA form, the CDR3 reads TGTGCCAGCAGTGAATCCAGTCTCGCGGTCTCCGGGGAGCTGTTTTTT. It translates to CASSESSLAVSGELFF. This chain uses TRBV6-1 with TRBJ2-2; D unresolved. V was clipped by 2 bases and J by 6 bases, with 16 bases between them. This CDR3 region has 16 residues. Germline assignment: CDR1 MNHNS and CDR2 SASEGT.

The chain has TRBV6-1 and TRBJ1-4; D gene uncertain. Germline assignment: CDR1 MNHNS and CDR2 SASEGT. Deletions cut 0 bases from V and 3 bases from J, with 11 bases between. The CDR3 loop spans 16 amino acids. CDR3 coding DNA: TGTGCCAGCAGTGAAGCTGGCCTACCCCCTAATGAAAAACTGTTTTTT. Residues: CASSEAGLPPNEKLFF.

This rearrangement joins TRBV9 to TRBJ1-1; D gene unclear. With 4 bases removed from V and 1 base from J, the gap between germline ends came to 14 bases. Germline CDR1 SGDLS, CDR2 YYNGEE. This CDR3 region has 15 residues. CDR3 bases: TGTGCCAGCAGCATAACCCTCGGAGAGAACACTGAAGCTTTCTTT. Translated, it gives CASSITLGENTEAFF.

The chain joins TRBV30 to TRBJ1-2; maybe TRBD1 (6 bases). CDR3 length: 17 residues. Trimming took 0 bases from V and 4 from J, leaving 21 bases between them. Germline loops: CDR1 GTSNPN, CDR2 SVGIG (reference sequence). CDR3 residues: CAWSVPRGGRRSYGYTF. In DNA form, the CDR3 reads TGTGCCTGGAGTGTACCTAGGGGGGGACGGCGGAGCTATGGCTACACCTTC.

The chain couples TRBV19 to TRBJ1-1; no clear D gene. The V end was cut by 5 bases, the J end by 1 base, with 17 bases between. The CDR3 is 16 amino acids. Germline V lookup: CDR1 LNHDA, CDR2 SQIVND (reference sequence). The CDR3 DNA sequence: TGTGCCAGTAGTCCCTCCTCAAGGGTGCGGAACACTGAAGCTTTCTTT. It translates to CASSPSSRVRNTEAFF.

This clone showed up just a few times. The genes are TRBV28 and TRBJ1-1; 7 bases match TRBD1. Germline V gene data show CDR1 as MDHEN and CDR2 as SYDVKM. V trimming: 5 bases; J trimming: 0 bases; junction bases outside the gene matches: 9. The CDR3 is made up of 16 amino acids. In nucleotides, the CDR3 is TGTGCCAGCAGTCTTGTAGGACAGGTCATGAACACTGAAGCTTTCTTT. Residues: CASSLVGQVMNTEAFF.

This chain joins TRBV19 and TRBJ2-3; D is perhaps TRBD1 (5 bases). V was pared by 6 bases and J by 4 bases, with 8 bases between. The CDR3 is made up of 12 amino acids. Germline loops: CDR1 LNHDA, CDR2 SQIVND (reference sequence). CDR3 in amino acids: CASSRQPDTQYF. The DNA of the CDR3 is TGTGCCAGTAGCAGACAGCCAGATACGCAGTATTTT.

This clone ranks as medium-sized. The chain has TRBV10-3 and TRBJ2-3, with D tentatively TRBD2 (6 bases). Germline V gene lookup returns CDR1 ENHRY and CDR2 SYGVKD. The V gene lost 6 bases and the J gene lost 0 bases, with 10 bases spanning the gap. The CDR3 has 14 residues. CDR3 nucleotide sequence: TGTGCCATCAGGTACGGGACTAGCACAGATACGCAGTATTTT. Translated, it gives CAIRYGTSTDTQYF.

The gene calls are TRBV7-8 and TRBJ2-3; tentatively, D is TRBD1 or TRBD2 (5 bases each). Trimming left V 5 bases short and J 1 base short, with 16 bases between. CDR3 length: 16 residues. From germline, CDR1 is SGHVS and CDR2 FQNEAQ. The CDR3 loop reads CASSVAGTPGTDTQYF. The CDR3 DNA sequence: TGTGCCAGCAGCGTTGCCGGGACCCCCGGCACAGATACGCAGTATTTT. The whole variable domain, filled in from reference TRBV7-8 and TRBJ2-3, reads GAGVSQSPRYKVAKRGQDVALRCDPISGHVSLFWYQQALGQGPEFLTYFQNEAQLDKSGLPSDRFFAERPEGSVSTLKIQRTQQEDSAVYLCASSVAGTPGTDTQYFGPGTRLTVL.

V and J are TRBV28 and TRBJ1-6; tentatively, D is TRBD1 (5 bases). This CDR3 has 15 amino acids. V gave up 6 bases and J gave up 3 bases, with 12 bases separating them. From germline, CDR1 is MDHEN and CDR2 SYDVKM. The CDR3 nucleotides are TGTGCCAGCAGGGGCGGGGGGGGCTATAATTCACCCCTCCACTTT. Protein product: CASRGGGGYNSPLHF.

This rearrangement joins TRBV4-1 to TRBJ2-7; D is possibly TRBD1 (6 bases). Germline values: CDR1 MGHRA, CDR2 YSYEKL. The CDR3 runs 18 residues. Trimming took 1 base from V and 3 from J, leaving 22 bases between them. CDR3: CASSQAPDAYDRSYEQYF. Written as DNA, the CDR3 is TGCGCCAGCAGCCAAGCCCCGGATGCGTATGACAGGAGCTACGAGCAGTACTTC.

V gene TRBV10-2 combines with J gene TRBJ1-5, with D unclear. CDR1 WSHSY and CDR2 SAAADI come from the germline V gene. V shed 3 bases and J shed 7 bases, with 10 bases lying between them. This CDR3 contains 13 residues. The CDR3 reads CASSEGARQPQHF. The DNA of the CDR3 is TGCGCCAGCAGTGAAGGCGCACGGCAGCCCCAGCATTTT.

Only a few counts were recorded for this clone. The V call is TRBV29-1, the J call TRBJ2-2; D is ambiguous. Germline V CDR1 and CDR2: SQVTM, ANQGSEA. CDR3 length: 15 amino acids. Trimming removed 4 bases at V and 5 bases at J, with 17 bases between. CDR3 DNA sequence: TGCAGCGTTGCAGGTTCGATCCCCAGGACCGGGGAGCTGTTTTTT. Translation gives CSVAGSIPRTGELFF.

The rearrangement uses TRBV7-3 and TRBJ2-2, with 9 bases identical to TRBD2. This CDR3 has 16 residues. The trim removed 0 bases at V and 2 bases at J, leaving 1 base unmatched. Per germline, CDR1 SGHTA and CDR2 FQGTGA. The CDR3 is CASSLTSGGNTGELFF. Written as DNA, the CDR3 is TGTGCCAGCAGCTTAACTAGCGGGGGTAACACCGGGGAGCTGTTTTTT.

The V gene is TRBV27, the J gene TRBJ1-5; TRBD1 might be the D (5 bases). Trimming pared 2 bases from V and 0 bases from J, leaving 8 bases between. CDR1 is MNHEY, CDR2 SMNVEV, per germline (reference sequence). The CDR3 loop spans 15 amino acids. The chain's CDR3 is CASSLGGGSNQPQHF. Written as DNA, the CDR3 is TGTGCCAGCAGTTTAGGTGGGGGTAGCAATCAGCCCCAGCATTTT.

V and J are TRBV5-1 and TRBJ1-2; the D is unclear. The CDR3 extends over 15 amino acids. Germline CDR1 reads SGHRS; CDR2 reads YFSETQ. Trimming left V 3 bases short and J 10 bases short, with 22 bases between. CDR3 amino acids: CASSSGSVMGMDYTF. The CDR3 nucleotides read TGCGCCAGCAGCTCCGGTTCGGTCATGGGAATGGACTACACCTTC.

This clone occurred a few times. The gene calls are TRBV5-1 and TRBJ2-5, with 8 nucleotides matching TRBD1. The J segment lost 1 base and the V segment lost 3 bases, leaving 5 bases of the junction unmatched. This CDR3 has 15 amino acids. Germline CDR1 reads SGHRS; CDR2 reads YFSETQ. CDR3 protein: CASSSDRVGQETQYF. Written as DNA, the CDR3 is TGCGCCAGCAGCTCGGACAGGGTGGGCCAAGAGACCCAGTACTTC.

The chain is built from TRBV14 and TRBJ1-2; D uncertain. The germline V and J ends were trimmed by 4 bases and 3 bases, with 6 bases remaining between them. Germline V gene lookup returns CDR1 SGHDN and CDR2 FVKESK. The CDR3 contains 12 residues. Here the CDR3 reads CASSLGDYGYTF. For the CDR3, the DNA is TGTGCCAGCAGCCTCGGTGACTATGGCTACACCTTC.

The rearrangement links TRBV7-9 to TRBJ2-1; 10 nucleotides line up with TRBD2. The CDR3 is made up of 12 amino acids. V was pared by 5 bases and J by 9 bases, with 1 base of the junction left unmatched. Germline CDR1 SEHNR, CDR2 FQNEAQ (reference sequence). This CDR3 reads CASSRTSGEQFF. The CDR3 bases are TGTGCCAGCAGCCGGACTAGCGGTGAGCAGTTCTTC. Together with reference TRBV7-9 and TRBJ2-1, the CDR3 gives the full variable domain: DTGVSQNPRHKITKRGQNVTFRCDPISEHNRLYWYRQTLGQGPEFLTYFQNEAQLEKSRLLSDRFSAERPKGSFSTLEIQRTEQGDSAMYLCASSRTSGEQFFGPGTRLTVL.